This T cell receptor beta chain was identified in a study of blood T cell repertoires in COVID-19. As for the study in general: The study drew acute and convalescent COVID-19 samples from the United States, Italy and Spain.

In the authors' methods: Nucleated cell counts were estimated from reference gene primer amplification. The repertoire was sequenced with immunoSEQ multiplex PCR; TCRdb's copy has only in-frame clones and lacks some. The V and J calls and clone size come from that table; D and trimming were worked out from the DNA. Counted here are approximately 92,000 clones, about 70% occurring once; the ten biggest clones make up approximately 25%. The sequence derives from a woman aged 55-69 years in a cohort sampled during active or convalescent COVID-19. Sequences were obtained from peripheral blood.

CDR3 in amino acids: CASSRVRGGTGNTIYF. The CDR3, as DNA: TGCGCCAGCAGCCGGGTGAGAGGGGGCACTGGAAACACCATATATTTT. The genes are TRBV5-1 and TRBJ1-3, with 7 nucleotides matching TRBD1. The V segment lost 4 bases and the J segment 2 bases; nucleotides outside the gene matches: 9. The CDR3 is 16 amino acids. CDR1 is SGHRS and CDR2 is YFSETQ in the germline V gene.